This TCR beta chain was identified during a study of shared clonotypes between healthy human individuals. Across the study: Per donor, CD8 memory used one plate, CD8 naive used two, CD4 memory used three and CD4 naive used three. Broader study findings: Although depth was large, rarefaction showed that sequencing of the sorted subsets was incomplete. Clonotypes which were not shared had lower generation probabilities than clonotypes that all four donors shared. Sampling involved blood alone; tissue repertoires likely differ.

A word on this clone: The target antigen is unknown.

The J segment lost 6 bases and the V segment lost 4 bases, leaving 5 bases of the junction unmatched. Germline values: CDR1 MNHNS, CDR2 SASEGT. The CDR3 runs to 13 residues. TCRdb's copy holds only in-frame clones and misses some; the assay was immunoSEQ multiplex PCR. This sample carries some 1,100,000 clones, roughly 74% of them seen once, and the ten largest clones take around 0.47%. The chain combines TRBV6-1 with TRBJ1-1; 7 positions match TRBD1. The source of this sequence is a man younger than 35 in good health. Some clones in this sample may be carry-over from other donors' samples. Specimen: memory CD4+ T cells from PBMCs. The sample's subset: CD45RA-negative fraction. The CDR3 sequence is CASSGQGGSEAFF. The CDR3, as DNA: TGTGCCAGCAGTGGACAGGGAGGATCTGAAGCTTTCTTT.